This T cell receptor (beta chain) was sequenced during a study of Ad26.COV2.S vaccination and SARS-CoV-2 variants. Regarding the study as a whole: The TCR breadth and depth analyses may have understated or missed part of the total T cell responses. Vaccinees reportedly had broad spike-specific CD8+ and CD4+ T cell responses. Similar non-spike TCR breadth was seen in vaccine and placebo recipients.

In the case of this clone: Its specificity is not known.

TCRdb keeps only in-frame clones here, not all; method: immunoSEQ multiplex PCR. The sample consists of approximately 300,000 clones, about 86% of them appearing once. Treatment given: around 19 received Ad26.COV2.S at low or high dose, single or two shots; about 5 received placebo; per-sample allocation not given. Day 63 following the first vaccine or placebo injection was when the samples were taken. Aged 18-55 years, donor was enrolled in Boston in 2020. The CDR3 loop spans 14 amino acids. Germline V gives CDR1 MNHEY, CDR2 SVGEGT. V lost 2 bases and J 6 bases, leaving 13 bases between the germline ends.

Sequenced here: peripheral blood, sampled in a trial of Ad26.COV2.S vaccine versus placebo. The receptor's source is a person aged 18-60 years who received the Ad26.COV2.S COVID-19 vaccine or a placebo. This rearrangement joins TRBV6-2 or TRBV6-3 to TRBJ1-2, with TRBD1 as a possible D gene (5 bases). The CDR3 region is CASSYISPDNGYTF. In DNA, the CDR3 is TGTGCCAGCAGTTACATTAGTCCGGACAATGGCTACACCTTC.